This T cell receptor (beta chain) came from a study of T cell repertoires in cytomegalovirus infection. Turning to the study itself: Selected CMV epitopes included recently identified HLA-C-restricted ones as well as well-studied HLA-B-restricted ones.

Via MiXCR, TCRdb re-called the reads, giving one row per CDR3 protein. Of fewer than 850,000 distinct CDR3 sequences listed, around 29% are singletons. In the case of this clonotype: No antigen is known for it.

Trimming shortened V by 1 base and J by 8 bases, and 11 bases separated the two germline ends. Germline assignment: CDR1 MGHRA and CDR2 YSYEKL. The CDR3 is 13 amino acids. This receptor was identified in a human donor in good health (CMV status not recorded). Some clones in this sample may be carry-over from other donors' samples. Source: cultured CD8+ T cells from PBMCs, taken from culture after CMV antigen stimulation. The chain uses TRBV4-1 and TRBJ1-2; a possible D gene is TRBD1 (5 bases). The CDR3, as DNA: TGCGCCAGCAGCCAAGTGGACCAGGGAGGCTACACCTTC. Translation gives CASSQVDQGGYTF.